The text below deals with one TCR beta chain. This sample was included in a study of blood T cell repertoires in COVID-19. Study as a whole: Nucleic acid was either cDNA or gDNA, and it came from T cells, B-cell-depleted T cells, or PBMCs.

Grouping used clinical history reported by participants in a survey and questionnaire. This CDR3 is built from 15 residues. Looked up from germline, CDR1 is MGHDK and CDR2 is SYGVNS. Trimming removed 3 bases at V and 8 bases at J, with 19 bases between. Sequencing used immunoSEQ multiplex PCR; TCRdb keeps in-frame clones, though not all of them. This table holds about 200,000 clones, roughly 86% found once. The chain carries TRBV25-1 and TRBJ1-2, with D maybe TRBD1 (6 bases). The sequence was obtained from a woman aged 25 to 39 with acute COVID-19. Sequenced: PBMCs or T cells enriched from blood (not recorded which). CDR3 nucleotide sequence: TGTGCCAGCAGTGACTACCTCGTGGGGGCTGGAGGCTACACCTTC. The encoded protein is CASSDYLVGAGGYTF.